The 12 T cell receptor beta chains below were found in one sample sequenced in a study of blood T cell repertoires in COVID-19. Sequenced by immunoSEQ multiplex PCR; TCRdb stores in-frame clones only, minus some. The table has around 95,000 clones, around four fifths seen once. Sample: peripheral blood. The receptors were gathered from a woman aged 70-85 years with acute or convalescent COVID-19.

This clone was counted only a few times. The CDR3 spells CAWQGFTNSPLHF. For the CDR3, the DNA is TGTGCCTGGCAGGGCTTTACGAATTCACCCCTCCACTTT. V is TRBV30 and J is TRBJ1-6; D may be TRBD1 (5 bases). Germline CDR1 is GTSNPN and CDR2 is SVGIG (reference sequence). This CDR3 contains 13 residues. V was trimmed by 5 bases and J by 7 bases, leaving 12 bases between them.

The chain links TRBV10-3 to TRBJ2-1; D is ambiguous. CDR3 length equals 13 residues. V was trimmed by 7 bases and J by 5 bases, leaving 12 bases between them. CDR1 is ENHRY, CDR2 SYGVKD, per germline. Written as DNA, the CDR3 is TGTGCCATCAATTTTCAGGCGAACAATGAGCAGTTCTTC. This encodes CAINFQANNEQFF.

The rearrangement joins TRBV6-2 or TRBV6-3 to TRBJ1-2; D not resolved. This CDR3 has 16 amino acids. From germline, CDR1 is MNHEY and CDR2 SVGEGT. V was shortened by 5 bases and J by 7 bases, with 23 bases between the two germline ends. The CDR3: CASSPTRLSLNTGYTF. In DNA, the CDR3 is TGTGCCAGCAGTCCGACACGGCTAAGTCTTAATACTGGCTACACCTTC.

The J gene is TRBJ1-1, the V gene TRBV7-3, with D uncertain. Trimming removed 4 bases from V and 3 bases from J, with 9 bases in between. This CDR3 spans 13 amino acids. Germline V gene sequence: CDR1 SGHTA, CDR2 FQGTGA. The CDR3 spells CASSSYLDTEAFF. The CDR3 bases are TGTGCCAGCAGCTCCTACCTGGACACTGAAGCTTTCTTT.

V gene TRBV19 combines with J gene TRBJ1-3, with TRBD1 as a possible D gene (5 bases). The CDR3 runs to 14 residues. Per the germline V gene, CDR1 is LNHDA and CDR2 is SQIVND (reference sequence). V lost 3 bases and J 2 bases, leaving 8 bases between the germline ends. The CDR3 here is CASSIGGAGNTIYF. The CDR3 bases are TGTGCCAGTAGTATCGGAGGGGCTGGAAACACCATATATTTT.

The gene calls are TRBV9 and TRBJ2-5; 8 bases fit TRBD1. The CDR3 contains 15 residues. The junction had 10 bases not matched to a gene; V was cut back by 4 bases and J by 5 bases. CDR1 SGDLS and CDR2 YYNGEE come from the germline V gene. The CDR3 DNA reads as TGTGCCAGCAGCTTAGGACAGGGCCCGAGGGAGACCCAGTACTTC. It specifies CASSLGQGPRETQYF.

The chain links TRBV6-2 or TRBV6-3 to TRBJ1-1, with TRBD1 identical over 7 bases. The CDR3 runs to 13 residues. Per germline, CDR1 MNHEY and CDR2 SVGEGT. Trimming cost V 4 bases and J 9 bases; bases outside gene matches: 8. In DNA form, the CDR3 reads TGTGCCAGCAGTTGGGAAGGGACAGCAAAAGCTTTCTTT. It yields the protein CASSWEGTAKAFF.

CDR3 amino acids: CASSLDGSGFGSYNEQFF. CDR3 DNA: TGTGCCAGCAGCTTAGATGGTTCAGGGTTCGGCTCCTACAATGAGCAGTTCTTC. The chain links TRBV11-2 to TRBJ2-1; TRBD1 is a possible D gene (5 bases). The CDR3 extends over 18 amino acids. Germline CDR1 and CDR2: SGHAT and FQNNGV. Trimming took 0 bases from V and 0 from J, leaving 15 bases between them.

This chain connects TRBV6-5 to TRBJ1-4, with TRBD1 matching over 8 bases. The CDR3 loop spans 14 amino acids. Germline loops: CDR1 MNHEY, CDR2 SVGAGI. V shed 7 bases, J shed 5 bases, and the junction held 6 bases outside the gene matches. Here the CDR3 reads CASTYTGGNEKLFF. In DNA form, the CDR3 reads TGTGCCAGCACATATACAGGGGGAAATGAAAAACTGTTTTTT.

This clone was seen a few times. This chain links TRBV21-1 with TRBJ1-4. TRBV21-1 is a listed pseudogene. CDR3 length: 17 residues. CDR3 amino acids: CASKPPSLFQRWEKLFF. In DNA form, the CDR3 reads TGTGCCAGCAAGCCCCCGAGTCTGTTTCAACGTTGGGAAAAACTGTTTTTT.

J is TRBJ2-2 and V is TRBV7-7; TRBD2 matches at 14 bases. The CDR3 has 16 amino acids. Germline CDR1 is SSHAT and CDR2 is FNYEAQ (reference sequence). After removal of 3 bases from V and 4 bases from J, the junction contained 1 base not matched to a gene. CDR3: CASSFGLAGGTGELFF. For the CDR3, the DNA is TGTGCCAGCAGCTTCGGACTAGCGGGGGGCACCGGGGAGCTGTTTTTT.

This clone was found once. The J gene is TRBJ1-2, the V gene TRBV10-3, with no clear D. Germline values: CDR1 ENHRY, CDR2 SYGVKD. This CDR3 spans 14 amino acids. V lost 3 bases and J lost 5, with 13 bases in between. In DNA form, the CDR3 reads TGTGCCATCAGTGATGTTCGGGTAGATTATGGCTACACCTTC. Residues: CAISDVRVDYGYTF.